A single sample gave rise to the 26 T cell receptor beta chains below, sequenced in a study of regulatory and conventional T cells in RAG deficiency. TCRdb's copy holds only in-frame clones and misses some; the assay was immunoSEQ multiplex PCR. The data contain tens of thousands of clones, approximately 90% of them singletons. The same specimen was also included in a second study, on regulatory T cells. In that study: The PCR used 52 TRBV and 13 TRBJ primers.

The sequenced sample was CD8+ T cells sorted from blood. The receptors were sampled from a human donor in good health.

The V and J genes are TRBV7-2 and TRBJ1-1, with D unclear. This CDR3 is built from 13 residues. Germline V gene lookup returns CDR1 SGHTA and CDR2 FQGNSA. With 1 base removed from V and 5 bases from J, the gap between germline ends came to 8 bases. In DNA, the CDR3 is TGTGCCAGCAGCTTAGATGGGGAGACTGAAGCTTTCTTT. Translation: CASSLDGETEAFF.

The V gene is TRBV14, the J gene TRBJ2-2; no clear D. Germline CDR1 is SGHDN and CDR2 is FVKESK. Trimming took off 5 bases at V and 6 bases at J, with 16 bases between the two ends. The CDR3 extends over 15 amino acids. The CDR3 region has the DNA TGTGCCAGCAGCAATCAACAAAGACGGGCCGGGGAGCTGTTTTTT. Its protein product is CASSNQQRRAGELFF. Drawing the rest from reference TRBV14 and TRBJ2-2, the complete variable domain is EAGVTQFPSHSVIEKGQTVTLRCDPISGHDNLYWYRRVMGKEIKFLLHFVKESKQDESGMPNNRFLAERTGGTYSTLKVQPAELEDSGVYFCASSNQQRRAGELFFGEGSRLTVL.

A few counts support this clone. The V call is TRBV9, the J call TRBJ1-2, with no clear D. CDR3 size: 17 residues. The ends were cut back, 0 bases at V and 4 bases at J, with 19 bases in the middle. Germline-derived CDR1 and CDR2 are SGDLS and YYNGEE. This CDR3 is CASSVDWGGGQAYGYTF. The CDR3, as DNA: TGTGCCAGCAGCGTAGATTGGGGAGGAGGGCAGGCCTATGGCTACACCTTC. The variable domain in full, completed from reference TRBV9 and TRBJ1-2, reads DSGVTQTPKHLITATGQRVTLRCSPRSGDLSVYWYQQSLDQGLQFLIQYYNGEERAKGNILERFSAQQFPDLHSELNLSSLELGDSALYFCASSVDWGGGQAYGYTFGSGTRLTVV.

V and J are TRBV7-3 and TRBJ2-1, with 8 bases fitting TRBD2. V dropped 5 bases and J dropped 8; count of bases not matched to a gene: 2. CDR3 size: 12 residues. Germline V gene sequence: CDR1 SGHTA, CDR2 FQGTGA. This chain's CDR3 is CASSRGGDEQFF. The CDR3, as DNA: TGTGCCAGCAGCCGGGGGGGCGATGAGCAGTTCTTC. The whole variable domain, remainder taken from reference TRBV7-3 and TRBJ2-1, is GAGVSQTPSNKVTEKGKYVELRCDPISGHTALYWYRQSLGQGPEFLIYFQGTGAADDSGLPNDRFFAVRPEGSVSTLKIQRTERGDSAVYLCASSRGGDEQFFGPGTRLTVL.

The rearrangement joins TRBV4-1 to TRBJ2-1; D perhaps matches TRBD1 (6 bases). The germline CDR1 and CDR2 sequences are MGHRA and YSYEKL. The V end was cut by 0 bases, the J end by 6 bases, with 12 bases between. This CDR3 is 15 amino acids long. CDR3 DNA: TGCGCCAGCAGCCAAGACGGCAGGGGCTTCAATGAGCAGTTCTTC. This gives the protein CASSQDGRGFNEQFF.

The rearrangement joins TRBV7-9 to TRBJ2-1, with D possibly matching TRBD2 (6 bases). Trimming shortened V by 5 bases and J by 0 bases, and 20 bases separated the two germline ends. Germline V CDR1 and CDR2: SEHNR, FQNEAQ (reference sequence). The CDR3 length is 18 residues. Here the CDR3 reads CASSLEPGLSSSYNEQFF. The CDR3 region has the DNA TGTGCCAGCAGCCTTGAACCGGGACTCTCGAGCTCCTACAATGAGCAGTTCTTC.

The gene calls are TRBV5-4 and TRBJ2-3; D is undetermined. CDR1 is SGHNT and CDR2 is YYREEE in the germline V gene (reference sequence). CDR3 length: 13 amino acids. With 0 bases removed from V and 1 base from J, the gap between germline ends came to 3 bases. CDR3 DNA: TGTGCCAGCAGCTTGGCCGGCACAGATACGCAGTATTTT. It codes for CASSLAGTDTQYF.

This chain joins TRBV27 and TRBJ1-1, with D perhaps TRBD1 (5 bases). Trimming removed 2 bases from V and 5 bases from J, with 9 bases in between. Germline CDR1 MNHEY, CDR2 SMNVEV (reference sequence). This CDR3 spans 13 amino acids. Here the CDR3 reads CASSLLPGTEAFF. CDR3 DNA: TGTGCCAGCAGTTTACTTCCAGGGACTGAAGCTTTCTTT.

This chain links TRBV11-1 with TRBJ1-2; no reliable D call. V lost 5 bases to trimming and J lost 8 bases, with 15 bases between them. CDR3 length equals 13 residues. Germline CDR1 reads SGHAT; CDR2 reads FQDESV (reference sequence). CDR3 sequence: CASSPPVPGGYTF. CDR3 DNA sequence: TGTGCCAGCAGCCCTCCAGTCCCCGGAGGCTACACCTTC. Complete variable domain (other parts from reference TRBV11-1 and TRBJ1-2): EAEVAQSPRYKITEKSQAVAFWCDPISGHATLYWYRQILGQGPELLVQFQDESVVDDSQLPKDRFSAERLKGVDSTLKIQPAELGDSAMYLCASSPPVPGGYTFGSGTRLTVV.

This clone showed up just a few times. This chain uses TRBV19 with TRBJ2-7; D is perhaps TRBD2 (5 bases). V lost 3 bases, J lost 6 bases, and 12 bases lay in between. CDR3 length: 13 amino acids. Germline V gene lookup returns CDR1 LNHDA and CDR2 SQIVND (reference sequence). CDR3 protein: CASSIASRGEQYF. The CDR3 DNA reads as TGTGCCAGTAGTATTGCAAGTCGGGGCGAGCAGTACTTC.

The chain combines TRBV6-1 with TRBJ2-5; 10 bases match TRBD2. The CDR3 is 15 residues long. The ends lost 2 bases at V and 0 bases at J; junction bases unmatched: 0. CDR1 is MNHNS and CDR2 is SASEGT in the germline V gene. CDR3 residues: CASSELAGDQETQYF. The DNA for the CDR3 is TGTGCCAGCAGTGAACTAGCGGGAGACCAAGAGACCCAGTACTTC.

Regarding this clone: Other DNA sequences of this sample code for an identical CDR3. The chain combines TRBV5-1 with TRBJ2-1; D might be TRBD1 or TRBD2, each matching 6 bases. The CDR3 sequence is 16 residues long. V lost 3 bases, J lost 10 bases, and 23 bases lay in between. Germline V gives CDR1 SGHRS, CDR2 YFSETQ. CDR3 residues: CASSWGRGVVREEQFF. The CDR3 region has the DNA TGCGCCAGCAGCTGGGGTAGGGGGGTTGTGCGGGAAGAGCAGTTCTTC.

This chain joins TRBV5-6 and TRBJ2-7; tentatively, D is TRBD1 (6 bases). The CDR3 runs 14 residues. V was cut by 4 bases and J by 0 bases, with 11 bases left in between. Germline V gene lookup returns CDR1 SGHDT and CDR2 YYEEEE. CDR3 DNA: TGTGCCAGCAGCCCGGACAGAAGCTCCTACGAGCAGTACTTC. It specifies CASSPDRSSYEQYF.

The CDR3 is CASSQGLQSGQPQHF. The CDR3 region has the DNA TGCGCCAGCAGCCAAGGTTTACAGTCTGGTCAGCCCCAGCATTTT. The chain recombines TRBV4-1 with TRBJ1-5; D not resolved. This CDR3 is 15 amino acids long. Germline CDR1 and CDR2: MGHRA and YSYEKL. Trimming pared 1 base from V and 6 bases from J, leaving 13 bases between.

The rearrangement joins TRBV11-2 to TRBJ1-1; 9 bases are a match to TRBD1. Germline values: CDR1 SGHAT, CDR2 FQNNGV. The V gene end was trimmed by 0 bases and the J gene end by 8 bases; junction bases not matched to a gene: 4. The CDR3 loop spans 14 amino acids. The CDR3 loop is CASSLDLGQGEAFF. The CDR3 nucleotides are TGTGCCAGCAGCTTAGATCTAGGACAGGGGGAAGCTTTCTTT.

The chain recombines TRBV18 with TRBJ2-7; 8 bases match TRBD2. Trimming at V came to 5 bases and at J to 3 bases, leaving 3 bases not matched to a gene. The CDR3 is made up of 13 amino acids. Germline V CDR1 and CDR2: KGHSH, LQKENI. This CDR3 is CASSAGTSYEQYF. In DNA, the CDR3 is TGTGCCAGCTCAGCCGGGACTAGCTACGAGCAGTACTTC.

The chain joins TRBV5-4 to TRBJ2-5; 10 positions match TRBD1. Germline CDR1 is SGHNT and CDR2 is YYREEE (reference sequence). The CDR3 consists of 16 residues. The V and J ends lost 0 bases and 6 bases, in that order; junction bases with no gene match: 8. The CDR3 loop is CASSLAGTGVRKTQYF. The CDR3 coding sequence is TGTGCCAGCAGCTTGGCCGGGACAGGGGTTAGGAAGACCCAGTACTTC.

The V gene is TRBV11-2, the J gene TRBJ2-1; D not resolved. CDR3 length equals 14 residues. The germline V gene has CDR1 SGHAT and CDR2 FQNNGV. Trimming pared 1 base from V and 7 bases from J, leaving 11 bases between. CDR3 region: CASSLGYQSNEQFF. Written as DNA, the CDR3 is TGTGCCAGCAGCTTAGGTTATCAGTCGAATGAGCAGTTCTTC. The variable domain in full, with the rest retrieved from reference TRBV11-2 and TRBJ2-1, is EAGVAQSPRYKIIEKRQSVAFWCNPISGHATLYWYQQILGQGPKLLIQFQNNGVVDDSQLPKDRFSAERLKGVDSTLKIQPAKLEDSAVYLCASSLGYQSNEQFFGPGTRLTVL.

CDR3 bases: TGTGCCAGCAGTTTTCGTGGGGCGGAGCAGTACTTC. Encoded protein: CASSFRGAEQYF. V gene TRBV6-1 combines with J gene TRBJ2-7, with D possibly matching TRBD1 (5 bases). The V and J ends lost 5 bases and 7 bases respectively, with 12 bases between them. The CDR3 consists of 12 residues. Looked up from germline, CDR1 is MNHNS and CDR2 is SASEGT.

The chain combines TRBV18 with TRBJ2-1; TRBD2 matches 12 bases. V gave up 0 bases and J gave up 9 bases; unmatched junction bases: 18. Germline V lookup: CDR1 KGHSH, CDR2 LQKENI. This CDR3 comprises 20 residues. The CDR3 coding sequence is TGTGCCAGCTCACCACCGCTGGGGCTAGCGGGAGGGCCCGGATCTAGTGAGCAGTTCTTC. This translates into CASSPPLGLAGGPGSSEQFF.

This chain uses TRBV14 with TRBJ2-2; TRBD1 matches at 9 bases. The CDR3 has 16 residues. Germline assignment: CDR1 SGHDN and CDR2 FVKESK. The trim removed 6 bases at V and 7 bases at J, leaving 12 bases unmatched. The CDR3 protein is CASSPGTGSVNGELFF. DNA for the CDR3: TGTGCCAGCAGTCCCGGGACAGGGTCTGTTAACGGGGAGCTGTTTTTT. The full variable domain, with the rest looked up from reference TRBV14 and TRBJ2-2, is EAGVTQFPSHSVIEKGQTVTLRCDPISGHDNLYWYRRVMGKEIKFLLHFVKESKQDESGMPNNRFLAERTGGTYSTLKVQPAELEDSGVYFCASSPGTGSVNGELFFGEGSRLTVL.

The rearrangement joins TRBV7-8 to TRBJ1-4; 9 nucleotides match TRBD1. Germline CDR1 and CDR2: SGHVS and FQNEAQ. V trimming: 5 bases; J trimming: 8 bases; junction bases outside the gene matches: 9. There are 15 residues in the CDR3. CDR3 in DNA: TGTGCCAGCAGCACCCGGACAGGGGTGGGCGAAAAACTGTTTTTT. It specifies CASSTRTGVGEKLFF.

In nucleotides, the CDR3 is TGTGCCAGCCCCCCGACTAGCGGAGATTACAATGAGCAGTTCTTC. It translates to CASPPTSGDYNEQFF. The chain is built from TRBV28 and TRBJ2-1; 9 bases are shared with TRBD2. V shed 8 bases, J shed 4 bases, and the junction held 9 bases outside the gene matches. CDR1 MDHEN and CDR2 SYDVKM come from the germline V gene. The CDR3 spans 15 residues.

The chain has TRBV10-3 and TRBJ2-5; weak D call: TRBD2 (5 bases). Trimming removed 8 bases at V and 1 base at J, with 17 bases between. CDR1 and CDR2 from the germline V gene are ENHRY and SYGVKD. The CDR3 spans 15 residues. The CDR3, as DNA: TGTGCCATCCTCTCGGCGGGTCAGGTCCAAGAGACCCAGTACTTC. As protein: CAILSAGQVQETQYF.

This chain uses TRBV5-6 with TRBJ2-3, with 7 bases matching TRBD1. Looked up from germline, CDR1 is SGHDT and CDR2 is YYEEEE. With 5 bases clipped from V and 1 base from J, the junction kept 10 bases outside the gene matches. CDR3 size: 16 residues. The CDR3 loop is CASSGTGAPGTDTQYF. The DNA for the CDR3 is TGTGCCAGCAGTGGAACAGGGGCGCCGGGCACAGATACGCAGTATTTT.

This sequence joins TRBV7-3 and TRBJ2-3; perhaps TRBD1 as D (6 bases). This CDR3 contains 15 residues. Per germline, CDR1 SGHTA and CDR2 FQGTGA. Trimming removed 3 bases from V and 1 base from J, with 11 bases in between. CDR3 bases: TGTGCCAGCAGCTTGGTGGGGGCCCGCACAGATACGCAGTATTTT. It translates to CASSLVGARTDTQYF.